This T cell receptor (beta chain) was sequenced in a study of CDR3 diversity in severe acne. TCRdb re-derived calls from the PCR reads in MiXCR, one entry per CDR3 protein. The data show 84,000 or so distinct CDR3 sequences, roughly half seen once. Germline assignment: CDR1 MGHDK and CDR2 SYGVNS. The CDR3 spans 13 residues. Germline trimming cut 6 bases from V and 3 bases from J; bases unmatched to any gene: 3. Material: blood. The chain uses TRBV25-1 and TRBJ2-3; 7 bases match TRBD1. The sequence was obtained from a male donor in good health, serving as a control. The DNA for the CDR3 is TGTGCCAGCAGGACAGGGAATACAGATACGCAGTATTTT. It is translated as CASRTGNTDTQYF.